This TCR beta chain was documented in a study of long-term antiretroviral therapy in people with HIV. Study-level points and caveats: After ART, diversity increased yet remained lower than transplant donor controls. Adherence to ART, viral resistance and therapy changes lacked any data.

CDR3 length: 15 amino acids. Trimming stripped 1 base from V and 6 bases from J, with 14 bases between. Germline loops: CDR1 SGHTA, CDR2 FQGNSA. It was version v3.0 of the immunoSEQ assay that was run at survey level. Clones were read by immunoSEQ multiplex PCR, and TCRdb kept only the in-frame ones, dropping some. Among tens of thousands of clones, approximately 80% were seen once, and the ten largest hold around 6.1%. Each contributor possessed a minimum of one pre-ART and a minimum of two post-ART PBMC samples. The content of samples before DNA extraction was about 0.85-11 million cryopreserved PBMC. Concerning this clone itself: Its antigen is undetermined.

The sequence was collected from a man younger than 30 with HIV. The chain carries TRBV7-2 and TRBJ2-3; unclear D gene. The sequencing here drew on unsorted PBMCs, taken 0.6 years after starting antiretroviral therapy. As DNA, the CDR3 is TGTGCCAGCAGCTTAGGGTCTCAAATCAGGGATACGCAGTATTTT. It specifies CASSLGSQIRDTQYF.